This T cell receptor (beta chain) derives from a study of blood T cell repertoires in COVID-19. CDR3 size: 16 residues. Germline-derived CDR1 and CDR2 are SEHNR and FQNEAQ (reference sequence). J was trimmed by 7 bases and V by 1 base; bases with no gene match: 9. Produced via immunoSEQ multiplex PCR; TCRdb's table is partial and in-frame only. The repertoire holds approximately 250,000 clones, with about nine tenths as singletons. Sequencing was performed on peripheral blood. The sequence came from a man younger than 40 with COVID-19, enrolled during active disease. J is TRBJ2-2 and V is TRBV7-9, with 7 bases that match TRBD1. The CDR3 nucleotides read TGTGCCAGCAGCTTAGATCTACAGGGGTGGAGCGGGGAGCTGTTTTTT. Protein sequence: CASSLDLQGWSGELFF.